The rows below give T cell receptor beta chains drawn from one sample of a study of OX40 agonist ivuxolimab in advanced cancers. Sequencing used immunoSEQ multiplex PCR; TCRdb keeps in-frame clones, though not all of them. The top ten clones hold roughly 23% of a sample with 26,000 or so clones, around nine tenths of them seen once. The material sequenced was CD4+ or CD8+ T cells sorted from blood, taken in a trial of the OX40 agonist ivuxolimab. These receptors all come from an adult with an advanced solid tumor such as melanoma, head and neck, liver or kidney cancer. The CDR3 runs from the conserved cysteine through the conserved F or W. The order of the fields is V gene, clone size, CDR3 length, D gene, J gene, CDR3 DNA, CDR3 protein. A D gene is named only where the DNA matches it firmly. Only part of the rows carry a size: once, few, many, or a class if the clone is expanded.

TRBV7-3	-	13	TRBD1	TRBJ1-2	TGTGCCAGCAGCTTTACAGGGGGTCATGGCTACACCTTC	CASSFTGGHGYTF
TRBV27	-	13	-	TRBJ2-7	TGTGCCAGCGGTTTGCGAGGGTCCTACGAGCAGTACTTC	CASGLRGSYEQYF
TRBV7-8	few	16	-	TRBJ2-1	TGTGCCAGCAGTGGATTACGTTACGTCTCCTACAATGAGCAGTTCTTC	CASSGLRYVSYNEQFF
TRBV27	-	12	-	TRBJ2-1	TGTGCCAGCAGTTTATCGCCCGAAAAGCAGTTCTTC	CASSLSPEKQFF
TRBV6-5	-	15	-	TRBJ1-2	TGTGCCAGCAGTTACTCGCAGGGGCTAAATTATGGCTACACCTTC	CASSYSQGLNYGYTF
TRBV30	-	12	-	TRBJ2-7	TGTGCCTGGAGTGTACTTAGCCTCGAGCAGTACTTC	CAWSVLSLEQYF
TRBV4-1	-	12	-	TRBJ2-3	TGCGCCAGCAAAGGGTCAGGGGATACGCAGTATTTT	CASKGSGDTQYF
TRBV10-3	-	18	-	TRBJ2-2	TGTGCCATCAGTGATTTCCAAACAGCCAAACGGGACACCGGGGAGCTGTTTTTT	CAISDFQTAKRDTGELFF
TRBV19	-	14	-	TRBJ2-1	TGTGCCAGTAGTATTGATAACTCCTACAATGAGCAGTTCTTC	CASSIDNSYNEQFF
TRBV30	-	15	TRBD1	TRBJ2-5	TGTGCCTGGACATGGGGGACAGGGGGCTGGGAGACCCAGTACTTC	CAWTWGTGGWETQYF
TRBV7-9	once	12	-	TRBJ2-7	TGTGCCAGCAGCTTAGAAGCCTACGAGCAGTACTTC	CASSLEAYEQYF
TRBV19	-	15	-	TRBJ2-1	TGTGCCAGTAGTATATCGGGGCCCTCCTACAATGAGCAGTTCTTC	CASSISGPSYNEQFF
TRBV6-4	-	14	TRBD1	TRBJ1-1	TGTGCCAGCAGTGATTCGGGGACAGGCACTGAAGCTTTCTTT	CASSDSGTGTEAFF
TRBV5-4	-	16	TRBD2	TRBJ2-3	TGTGCCAGCAGCCCGGGACTAGCGGGGGTAGGAGATACGCAGTATTTT	CASSPGLAGVGDTQYF
TRBV13	-	13	-	TRBJ2-7	TGTGCCAGCAGCTTAGAACAGTCCTACGAGCAGTACTTC	CASSLEQSYEQYF
TRBV5-6	-	12	-	TRBJ2-3	TGTGCCAGCAGCTTGGTTCCAGATACGCAGTATTTT	CASSLVPDTQYF
TRBV7-2	-	15	TRBD2	TRBJ2-3	TGTGCCAGCAGCCTCACTAGCGGGGAGACAGATACGCAGTATTTT	CASSLTSGETDTQYF
TRBV29-1	-	15	-	TRBJ2-5	TGCAGCGTTGAAGATTGGTCGGACTCAGAAGAGACCCAGTACTTC	CSVEDWSDSEETQYF
TRBV5-6	-	14	-	TRBJ1-2	TGTGCCAGCAGCTTGATAGCAGGTGTCTATGGCTACACCTTC	CASSLIAGVYGYTF
TRBV28	-	16	-	TRBJ2-7	TGTGCCAGCAGTGGCATCAGGGATGAGGGTGTCTACGAGCAGTACTTC	CASSGIRDEGVYEQYF
TRBV9	few	13	TRBD1	TRBJ2-7	TGTGCCAGCAGCCCTGGACAGGGTTACGAGCAGTACTTC	CASSPGQGYEQYF
TRBV5-1	few	13	-	TRBJ2-5	TGCGCCAGCAGCACCGGACTGGAGGAGACCCAGTACTTC	CASSTGLEETQYF
TRBV28	-	17	TRBD2	TRBJ2-3	TGTGCCAGCAGGGGCTCCCAGGTTAGCGGGAGTATAGATACGCAGTATTTT	CASRGSQVSGSIDTQYF
TRBV19	-	14	TRBD1	TRBJ2-1	TGTGCATCTAAGGGGGCAGGGGGATTGAATGAGCAGTTCTTC	CASKGAGGLNEQFF
TRBV18	-	15	TRBD2	TRBJ2-4	TGTGCCAGCTCACCTTTGGCGGGAGACAAAAACATTCAGTACTTC	CASSPLAGDKNIQYF
TRBV5-8	-	14	-	TRBJ2-2	TGTGCCAGCAGCTTGCTCGGGAACACCGGGGAGCTGTTTTTT	CASSLLGNTGELFF
TRBV10-1	-	14	-	TRBJ2-1	TGCGCCAGCACCCCGCGGGTCCGATACAATGAGCAGTTCTTC	CASTPRVRYNEQFF
TRBV5-1	few	14	-	TRBJ1-1	TGCGCCAGCAGCGTCAGGGACATGAACACTGAAGCTTTCTTT	CASSVRDMNTEAFF
TRBV7-9	-	13	-	TRBJ2-7	TGTGCCAGCAGCTTAGCTGGCACGGACGAGCAGTACTTC	CASSLAGTDEQYF
TRBV27	-	12	-	TRBJ1-2	TGTGCCAGCAGCCCCCAGGGCTATGGCTACACCTTC	CASSPQGYGYTF
TRBV19	-	14	TRBD1	TRBJ1-1	TGTGCCAGTAGTACCGGGACAGGGAACACTGAAGCTTTCTTT	CASSTGTGNTEAFF
TRBV7-9	-	15	TRBD1	TRBJ2-1	TGTGCCAGCAGCTTAGCGGGACAGTGGTACAATGAGCAGTTCTTC	CASSLAGQWYNEQFF